This TCR beta chain appears in the sequencing data of a study of blood T cell repertoires in COVID-19 (TCRdb year 2020). About the full investigation: Samples covering the acute and convalescent phases of COVID-19 were provided by collaborators in the United States, Italy and Spain. Samples were obtained from the ongoing ImmuneRACE study (first 160 participants) and from about 1,300 subjects provided by 6 global collaborators. Where HLA class I and class II types were available, the types were taken from metadata supplied by the sample provider, not from assay-based typing. The dataset comprised deeply sampled blood TCRbeta repertoires from subjects exposed to, actively infected with, or recovered from COVID-19. The repertoires were released in a freely available public database intended as a resource for research on the immune response to SARS-CoV-2. A de-identified subject ID, COVID-19 status, age in years and sex were almost always included in the sample metadata. The prospective study material was composed of cDNA or gDNA derived from T cells, B-cell-depleted T cells, or PBMCs. General findings and caveats noted by the study authors: Clinical and demographic metadata were provided uncurated, with the amount varying by source and participant.

About this clone itself: The target of this receptor is not known. Base qualities are not at hand, and no much larger clone is one base apart.

Reading from cysteine to phenylalanine, the CDR3 counts 17 amino acids. Only CDR3 DNA is held: 51 bases, read in frame from base 1. The trim is 5 bases for V and 0 bases for J, with a gap of 17 bases between the germline ends. Taken from the germline V gene, the CDR1 and CDR2 loops are SGHVS and FQNEAQ. Whole blood was collected in K2EDTA tubes by collaborating institutions according to the institutions' own protocols. For TCRbeta analysis, collaborators shipped samples in one of three forms: frozen whole blood, isolated PBMCs, or DNA extracted from either of those sample types. TCRbeta CDR3 regions were amplified from genomic DNA using the immunoSEQ Assay, a bias-controlled multiplex PCR. The study's own analysis went as follows. Within the assay, amplification of reference gene primers was used to estimate how many nucleated cells each sample contained. To quantify the absolute abundance of each unique TCRbeta CDR3 rearrangement, sequence reads were collapsed and filtered. For each sample, productive Simpson clonality was calculated as the square root of Simpson's diversity index over productive rearrangements. TCRdb's version of the immuneACCESS table is confined to in-frame rearrangements and falls short of the full clone set. An unresolved V gene accounts for under half of the shortfall where checked; the remainder is of unknown origin. V, J and clone size reflect that table, while D and trimming were determined from the DNA. Within this sample are some 83,000 clones, with 72% of them counted one time only. Around 15% of the sample lies in the top ten.

The TCR originated in a woman of 80 years or more with acute or convalescent COVID-19. The sequence is built from TRBV7-8 and TRBJ1-3, with a tentative D gene TRBD1 over 6 matching bases. The sequencing sample was made of peripheral blood. This receptor has the CDR3 CASSRETGFISGNTIYF. The sequence in DNA is TGTGCCAGCAGCCGAGAGACAGGATTTATCTCTGGAAACACCATATATTTT.